This TCR beta chain was sequenced for a study of blood T cell repertoires in COVID-19. Study at large: Both acute and convalescent COVID-19 samples were obtained from the United States, Italy and Spain. The cDNA or gDNA used as material had been derived from T cells, B-cell-depleted T cells, or PBMCs.

In the authors' methods: The authors estimated nucleated cell counts from reference gene primer amplification. Produced via immunoSEQ multiplex PCR; TCRdb's table is partial and in-frame only. V, J and clone size are those of that table, while D and trimming were read from the DNA. This table has 110,000 or so clones, 88% appearing once. CDR1 and CDR2 (germline): DFQATT, SNEGSKA (reference sequence). Between the trimmed V and J ends, which lost 3 bases and 4 bases, there was a span of 4 bases. The CDR3 loop spans 11 amino acids. The receptor's source is a woman aged 70-85 years who had recovered from COVID-19. Material for sequencing was peripheral blood. V gene TRBV20-1 combines with J gene TRBJ2-1; unclear D gene. The CDR3 sequence: CSASQYNEQFF. In DNA form, the CDR3 reads TGCAGTGCTAGCCAGTACAATGAGCAGTTCTTC.